The entry below describes one T cell receptor (beta chain). A few counts support this clone. This receptor's antigen is unknown. No per-base quality is available; no much larger clone lies one base away. The entry originates in a study of blood T cell repertoires in COVID-19 (dated by TCRdb to 2020 to 2022). Regarding the research as a whole: Samples from collaborators originated in the United States, Italy and Spain and spanned both the acute and convalescent phases of COVID-19. The prospective study material was composed of cDNA or gDNA derived from T cells, B-cell-depleted T cells, or PBMCs. Deeply sampled blood TCRbeta repertoires from subjects exposed to, actively infected with, or recovered from COVID-19 were included in the dataset. The repertoires were released in a freely available public database intended as a resource for research on the immune response to SARS-CoV-2. Samples were obtained from the ongoing ImmuneRACE study (first 160 participants) and from 1,200 or so subjects provided by 6 global collaborators. The sample metadata nearly always contained a de-identified subject ID, COVID-19 status, age in years and sex. Where HLA class I and class II types were available, the types were taken from metadata supplied by the sample provider, not from assay-based typing. The paper's findings and limits, for the study overall: The quantity of clinical and demographic metadata differed by source and by participant and was supplied without curation.

Enrolling through a virtual design, the prospective study's participants ranged in age from roughly 18 to 90 years and lived across 24 United States geographic areas. To assign participants to cohorts, the prospective study relied on clinical history that participants themselves reported in a screening survey and a study questionnaire. Exposed participants had been in contact, within 2 weeks of entering the study, with a person who had a PCR-confirmed or clinician-diagnosed case of COVID-19. Each participant in the prospective study had whole blood, serum and a nasopharyngeal or oropharyngeal swab collected by mobile phlebotomists. Prospective study participants could optionally give additional blood draws and questionnaires over a 2-month period. Blood samples from the prospective study were shipped frozen or at room temperature prior to DNA extraction. TCRbeta CDR3 regions were amplified from genomic DNA by means of the immunoSEQ Assay, a bias-controlled multiplex PCR. Processing in the source paper ran as follows. Nucleated cell counts per sample were estimated from amplification of reference gene primers within the assay. Sequence reads were collapsed and filtered to measure the absolute abundance of every unique TCRbeta CDR3 rearrangement. For each sample, productive Simpson clonality was calculated as the square root of Simpson's diversity index over productive rearrangements. This is the immuneACCESS table as TCRdb keeps it, with only in-frame sequences that have V and J called. A part of the clones is gone; compared with another copy, unresolved V genes explain less than half, and the rest is unexplained. Clonal size and the V and J genes are those of that table, whereas D and trimming came from the DNA. The sample yields 200,000 to 250,000 clones; around 90% were counted once. Around 15% of the sample is held by the ten biggest clonotypes.

The source material was PBMCs or T cells enriched from blood (not recorded which). This TCR came from a man younger than 40 who had been exposed to COVID-19.

The CDR3 amino acid sequence is: CASRTGGNTGELFF. The sequenced DNA: TGCGCCAGCAGGACAGGGGGCAACACCGGGGAGCTGTTTTTT. The chain is assembled from TRBV23-1 and TRBJ2-2; the junction holds 10 bases that match TRBD1. TRBV23-1 is an ORF for which the function is uncertain. Germline trimming: 6 bases from V, 2 bases from J; junction bases outside gene matches: 0. The cysteine opens and the phenylalanine closes a CDR3 of 14 amino acids. Left in the record is the CDR3 DNA by itself, 42 bases read in frame from the first base.